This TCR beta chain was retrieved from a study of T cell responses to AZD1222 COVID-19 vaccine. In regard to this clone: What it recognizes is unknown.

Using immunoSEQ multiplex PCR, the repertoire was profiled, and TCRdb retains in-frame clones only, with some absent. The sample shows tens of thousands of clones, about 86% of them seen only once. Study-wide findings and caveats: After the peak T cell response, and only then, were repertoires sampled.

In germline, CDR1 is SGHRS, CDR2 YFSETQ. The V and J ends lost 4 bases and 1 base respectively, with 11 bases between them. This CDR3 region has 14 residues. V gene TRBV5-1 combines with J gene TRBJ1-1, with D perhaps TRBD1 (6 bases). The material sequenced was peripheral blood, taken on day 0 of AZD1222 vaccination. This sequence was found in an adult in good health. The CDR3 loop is CASSTGQTNTEAFF. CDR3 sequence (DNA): TGCGCCAGCAGCACTGGACAGACGAACACTGAAGCTTTCTTT.